This record looks at one T cell receptor beta chain sequence and its context. The record originates from a study of blood T cell repertoires in COVID-19. Method: immunoSEQ multiplex PCR; TCRdb's copy keeps in-frame clones and lacks some. The data show roughly 100,000 clones, with around 92% seen just once and approximately 3.4% held by the top ten. Sequencing was done on a sample of peripheral blood. The source is a woman aged 60 to 75 with acute or convalescent COVID-19.

CDR3 DNA sequence: TGTGCCAGCAGCCCTGTAGCGGGGAATGAGCAGTTCTTC. This translates into CASSPVAGNEQFF. The chain is built from TRBV3-1 (or the pseudogene TRBV3-2) and TRBJ2-1, with TRBD2 matching over 8 bases. The V and J ends lost 4 bases and 7 bases, in that order; junction bases with no gene match: 3. Germline V gives CDR1 LGHDT, CDR2 YNNKEL (reference sequence). CDR3 length: 13 residues.